This T cell receptor (beta chain) was retrieved from a study of shared clonotypes between healthy human individuals (dated by TCRdb to 2018 to 2020). General notes on the study: Two women and three men aged 18 to 49 years were included in the cohort. For each donor, three plates each were used for CD4 naive and CD4 memory, two plates were used for CD8 naive, and one plate was used for CD8 memory. To estimate repertoire size and how much clonotype sharing occurs between individuals, the study deeply sequenced the blood TCR repertoires of roughly 5 healthy adults. To increase sequencing depth and limit assay-specific biases, TCR repertoire library preparation and sequencing were carried out by different laboratories using diverse techniques. Each donor's leukapheresis produced roughly between roughly 0.9 and 9 billion PBMCs.

Donors were healthy HIV-negative adults with no recently reported acute infections or vaccinations. Only Caucasian adults living in Nashville, Tennessee, USA were represented among the donors. CD4+ T cells were enriched by magnetic negative selection, after which naive cells were positively selected on CD45RA and the negative fraction was taken as the memory subset. Blood was obtained by leukapheresis, after which PBMCs were separated by Ficoll-Histopaque density gradient centrifugation and cryopreserved in liquid nitrogen vapor phase. Purity and quantity of every magnetically sorted T cell population were checked by analytical flow cytometry. From each sorted fraction, genomic DNA was isolated and quantified by UV absorbance on a Nanodrop 2000c. Results and caveats for the whole study, not just this receptor: Because the study included only a small number of donors, the genetic and exposure-history diversity represented was limited. Naive subsets generally had larger estimated clonotype richness than memory subsets. Incomplete sequencing was indicated by rarefaction of sorted-subset datasets, despite the large sequencing depth. Across four donors, around 5% of naive CD4, roughly 3.5% of naive CD8, 2.3% of memory CD4, and around 0.4% of memory CD8 clonotypes were shared. Compared with non-shared clonotypes, clonotypes shared by all four sorted-subset donors had higher generation probabilities. Pairwise subsampling indicated that sequencing depth was expected to affect the degree of clonotype sharing among donors. Sampling was restricted to blood, and TCR repertoires in tissues likely differ from the TCR repertoires found in blood.

Using the deep immunoSEQ assay, TCR CDR3 regions were amplified from genomic DNA by multiplex PCR. Extracted genomic DNA from each cell subset was spread evenly across all wells of several immunoSEQ 96-well plates, with each plate serving as a replicate. For sorted subsets, approximately 200 ng of genomic DNA, equivalent to 25,000 to 35,000 T cell genomes, went into each replicate PCR. Purified libraries were measured with a Qubit 3.0 fluorometer, size-checked on a Bioanalyzer 2100, and measured again with the KAPA Library Quantification kit. Every immunoSEQ 96-well plate was sequenced on a dedicated single-read 150-cycle Illumina NextSeq 550 flow cell. The authors processed their data as follows. The immunoSEQ output contained only junctional sequences without quality scores, so filtering could not match that applied to full-length reads. To assign V/J genes and CDR3, sequences were annotated against IMGT germline references using PyIR, a Python wrapper for IgBLAST v1.9. Reads with weak V/J assignments (E-value above 1e-6), missing CDR3, stop codons, out-of-frame junctions, or ambiguous translated residues were removed. A V3J clonotype was defined by an identical inferred V gene, J gene, and CDR3 amino acid sequence. Percentage overlap between repertoires was calculated by dividing the number of shared unique clonotypes by the size of the smaller repertoire. Three approaches were used to assess repertoire richness: RTK rarefaction, the Chao1 estimator, and Recon v2.1 estimates of unobserved clonotypes. OLGA was used to compute generation probabilities for all TCRbeta clonotypes that the gDNA method yielded from a handful of donors. This immuneACCESS table, as held by TCRdb, lists in-frame sequences with V and J called but not all clones. Of the missing ones, under half trace to an unresolved V gene in checked studies; the others have no known cause. V, J and clone size derive from that table, while D and trimming were established from the DNA sequence. The sample yields about 1.1 million clones; around three quarters were counted once. The leading ten clones occupy 0.89% of the sample.

This clone was seen a handful of times. Its cognate antigen has yet to be identified. No base qualities exist here, and no much larger clone lies one base off it. Trimming at the junction amounts to 3 bases on V and 11 bases on J, and the germline ends lie 10 bases apart. CDR1 and CDR2, looked up from the germline V gene, are ENHRY and SYGVKD. The CDR3 contains 12 residues, cysteine and phenylalanine counted. Kept here is only the CDR3 DNA, which spans 36 bases and is read in frame from base 1. Sequenced sample: memory CD4+ T cells from PBMCs. Interpreted using the paper, the cell subset or site label stands for: CD45RA-negative fraction. The TCR comes from a man between 18 and 29 years old in good health. Some clones in this sample may be carry-over from other donors' samples. The chain joins TRBV10-3 to TRBJ1-4; TRBD1 is a weak D gene call, 5 bases matching. The CDR3 has the sequence CAISDGGEKLFF. The DNA is TGTGCCATCAGTGATGGGGGGGAGAAACTGTTTTTT.